This T cell receptor (beta chain) is drawn from a study of T cell changes during pregnancy in multiple sclerosis. After removal of 6 bases from V and 5 bases from J, the junction contained 7 bases not matched to a gene. Germline V gives CDR1 KGHSH, CDR2 LQKENI. CDR3 length: 14 amino acids. The method was immunoSEQ multiplex PCR; TCRdb's version includes in-frame clones alone and lacks a portion of them. Altogether 35,000 to 45,000 clones are present, roughly 89% being singletons, with the ten largest covering 0.55% to 0.6%. The TCR was taken from a female donor with multiple sclerosis, enrolled in a pregnancy study. Sequenced here: CD4+ T cells from peripheral blood mononuclear cells, sampled in the first trimester of pregnancy. The chain uses TRBV18 and TRBJ1-1; 9 positions agree with TRBD1. The CDR3 DNA reads as TGTGCCAGCTCCCCCGCCGGGACAGGGACTGAAGCTTTCTTT. Translation: CASSPAGTGTEAFF.